Given below is one T cell receptor (beta chain) in context. This entry is derived from a study of shared clonotypes between healthy human individuals. Sequencing used immunoSEQ multiplex PCR; TCRdb keeps in-frame clones, though not all of them. The sample contains millions of clones, about 92% of which appear only once. Germline assignment: CDR1 SGHKS and CDR2 YYEKEE (reference sequence). V was cut by 0 bases and J by 3 bases, with 9 bases left in between. The CDR3 totals 15 residues. The sequenced sample consisted of naive CD4+ T cells sorted from blood. Described subset: CD45RA+ positively selected. This sequence joins TRBV5-5 and TRBJ1-4; D may be TRBD1 (6 bases). The sequence was obtained from a man aged 18 to 30 in good health. CDR3 sequence: CASSLAGAANEKLFF. CDR3 coding DNA: TGTGCCAGCAGCTTGGCAGGGGCGGCTAATGAAAAACTGTTTTTT.